Presented here are 30 T cell receptor beta chains from one specimen sequenced in a study of T cell repertoires in cytomegalovirus infection. One entry per CDR3 protein, called by TCRdb with MiXCR from the reads. The sample carries just over 300,000 distinct CDR3 sequences, roughly a sixth recorded once. The source material was PBMCs. Every receptor here comes from a human donor in good health (CMV status not recorded). Some clones in this sample may be carry-over from other donors' samples.

CDR3 in amino acids: CSVAAQRINTEAFF. In nucleotides, the CDR3 is TGCAGCGTAGCGGCACAGAGAATCAACACTGAAGCTTTCTTT. The V call is TRBV29-1, the J call TRBJ1-1; D remains unclear. V was pared by 6 bases and J by 2 bases, with 16 bases between. This CDR3 spans 14 amino acids. Germline-derived CDR1 and CDR2 are SQVTM and ANQGSEA.

This clonotype was counted between two and nine times. The chain is built from TRBV4-2 and TRBJ2-2; 8 nucleotides line up with TRBD1. The CDR3 loop spans 15 amino acids. V shed 4 bases, J shed 3 bases, and the junction held 4 bases outside the gene matches. CDR1 is LGHNA, CDR2 YNFKEQ, per germline. This CDR3 reads CASSPETGDTGELFF. The DNA of the CDR3 is TGTGCCAGCAGCCCGGAGACAGGGGACACCGGGGAGCTGTTTTTT.

The chain combines TRBV7-9 with TRBJ2-3, with no clear D. The CDR3 loop spans 13 amino acids. From germline, CDR1 is SEHNR and CDR2 FQNEAQ (reference sequence). Trimming took 3 bases from V and 3 from J, leaving 7 bases between them. As DNA, the CDR3 is TGTGCCAGCAGCTTGTTTAGTACAGATACGCAGTATTTT. Protein: CASSLFSTDTQYF.

This clonotype was seen only a few times. This may come from a read error, since a much larger clone is one base off. This rearrangement joins TRBV12-3 or TRBV12-4 to TRBJ1-3; D gene ambiguous. The CDR3 has 12 amino acids. Deletions cut 6 bases from V and 1 base from J, with 4 bases between. The DNA of the CDR3 is TGTGCCAGCAGGCAATCTGGAAACACCATATATTTT. Residues: CASRQSGNTIYF.

This clonotype was recorded at least ten times. The chain links TRBV12-3 or TRBV12-4 to TRBJ2-7; no definite D call. The ends were cut back, 6 bases at V and 7 bases at J, with 16 bases in the middle. The CDR3 runs 13 residues. The chain's CDR3 is CASSPHAPGEQYF. CDR3 coding DNA: TGTGCCAGCAGCCCCCACGCCCCCGGGGAGCAGTACTTC.

This clonotype has ten or more counts. J is TRBJ2-5 and V is TRBV7-2; 8 bases are shared with TRBD1. The CDR3 extends over 15 amino acids. V was pared by 1 base and J by 5 bases, with 6 bases of the junction left unmatched. Germline-derived CDR1 and CDR2 are SGHTA and FQGNSA. CDR3: CASSLVRQGSETQYF. CDR3 bases: TGTGCCAGCAGCTTAGTCAGACAGGGGTCGGAGACCCAGTACTTC.

This clonotype appeared many times. The genes are TRBV7-9 and TRBJ1-4, with unresolved D. Germline V lookup: CDR1 SEHNR, CDR2 FQNEAQ (reference sequence). This CDR3 has 16 amino acids. Trimming cost V 1 base and J 6 bases, with 15 bases left between them. CDR3 amino acids: CASSLGVRRIDEKLFF. The CDR3 nucleotides are TGTGCCAGCAGCTTAGGGGTGCGTCGAATAGATGAAAAACTGTTTTTT.

This clonotype was seen repeatedly, ten times or more. The rearrangement uses TRBV28 and TRBJ2-7; 11 nucleotides align to TRBD1. The CDR3 is 15 residues long. Germline assignment: CDR1 MDHEN and CDR2 SYDVKM. The junction had 6 bases not matched to a gene; V was cut back by 4 bases and J by 4 bases. The CDR3 loop reads CASSSRTGGMYEQYF. In DNA, the CDR3 is TGTGCCAGCAGTTCAAGGACAGGGGGCATGTACGAGCAGTACTTC.

This clonotype was recorded at least ten times. CDR3 sequence (DNA): TGTGCCAGCAGCTTAGGGGGTAGCGGGGGTCCGTACAATGAGCAGTTCTTC. Residues: CASSLGGSGGPYNEQFF. V is TRBV7-9 and J is TRBJ2-1; 9 nucleotides line up with TRBD2. The junction had 8 bases not matched to a gene; V was cut back by 1 base and J by 4 bases. Germline V gives CDR1 SEHNR, CDR2 FQNEAQ (reference sequence). CDR3 length: 17 amino acids.

The V gene is TRBV6-5, the J gene TRBJ1-4; TRBD1 matches 9 bases. The CDR3 has 16 residues. Germline values: CDR1 MNHEY, CDR2 SVGAGI. Unmatched junction bases numbered 6, after V lost 0 bases and J lost 7 bases. The CDR3 nucleotides are TGTGCCAGCAGTTACTCGATAGAACAGGGGGCTGAAAAACTGTTTTTT. Translation: CASSYSIEQGAEKLFF.

The chain carries TRBV7-6 and TRBJ2-5; 8 bases align to TRBD1. Germline CDR1 reads SGHVS; CDR2 reads FNYEAQ. This CDR3 has 14 amino acids. Trimming cost V 4 bases and J 5 bases; bases outside gene matches: 6. The CDR3 nucleotides read TGTGCCAGCAGCTCCGGACAGGGCAGGGAGACCCAGTACTTC. Translating gives CASSSGQGRETQYF.

This clonotype has more than one count but fewer than ten. The chain joins TRBV7-9 to TRBJ2-7, with D possibly being TRBD1 (6 bases). This CDR3 contains 12 residues. Germline CDR1 reads SEHNR; CDR2 reads FQNEAQ (reference sequence). V shed 3 bases and J shed 6 bases, with 9 bases lying between them. CDR3 bases: TGTGCCAGCAGCTTGGAACAGGGCGAGCAGTACTTC. This gives the protein CASSLEQGEQYF.

The sample holds a few counts of this clonotype. The chain recombines TRBV12-3 or TRBV12-4 with TRBJ2-5; 13 nucleotides agree with TRBD2. V dropped 4 bases and J dropped 10; count of bases not matched to a gene: 9. CDR3 length: 15 amino acids. The CDR3 coding sequence is TGTGCCAGCAGTTCCGGGACTAGCGGGGCCCCTATCCAGTACTTC. As protein: CASSSGTSGAPIQYF.

The V call is TRBV28, the J call TRBJ1-5; D call uncertain. The CDR3 is 13 amino acids. Trimming cost V 6 bases and J 7 bases, with 13 bases left between them. Germline V lookup: CDR1 MDHEN, CDR2 SYDVKM. For the CDR3, the DNA is TGTGCCAGCAGCACTCACGGGAGGCAGCCCCAGCATTTT. Amino acid sequence: CASSTHGRQPQHF. Drawing the rest from reference TRBV28 and TRBJ1-5, the complete variable domain is DVKVTQSSRYLVKRTGEKVFLECVQDMDHENMFWYRQDPGLGLRLIYFSYDVKMKEKGDIPEGYSVSREKKERFSLILESASTNQTSMYLCASSTHGRQPQHFGDGTRLSIL.

The chain has TRBV7-2 and TRBJ2-5; 7 nucleotides align to TRBD1. This CDR3 spans 15 amino acids. The germline V gene encodes CDR1 SGHTA and CDR2 FQGNSA. Trimming at V came to 5 bases and at J to 4 bases, leaving 10 bases not matched to a gene. CDR3 region: CASSTTTGFGETQYF. As DNA, the CDR3 is TGTGCCAGCAGCACAACGACAGGGTTTGGAGAGACCCAGTACTTC.

This clonotype was picked up many times. The chain links TRBV3-1 to TRBJ2-3; D not resolved. V was clipped by 2 bases and J by 2 bases, with 8 bases between them. This CDR3 has 14 amino acids. CDR1 and CDR2 (germline): LGHDT, YNNKEL (reference sequence). Written as DNA, the CDR3 is TGTGCCAGCAGCCAAACCAGAAACACAGATACGCAGTATTTT. It codes for CASSQTRNTDTQYF.

A few counts support this clonotype. This chain uses TRBV12-3 or TRBV12-4 with TRBJ1-2; TRBD1 agrees at 8 bases. The CDR3 sequence is 13 residues long. V dropped 6 bases and J dropped 8; count of bases not matched to a gene: 8. The DNA for the CDR3 is TGTGCCAGCAGCCCTAACAGGGGGGAAGGCTACACCTTC. Protein sequence: CASSPNRGEGYTF.

V usage is TRBV11-1 and J usage is TRBJ2-2; 10 bases map to TRBD1. The germline CDR1 and CDR2 sequences are SGHAT and FQDESV (reference sequence). V lost 7 bases to trimming and J lost 1 base; unmatched junction nucleotides: 9. The CDR3 totals 17 residues. The DNA for the CDR3 is TGTGCCAGCAACGGCCGGGACAGGGGCTTGAACACCGGGGAGCTGTTTTTT. Encoded protein: CASNGRDRGLNTGELFF.

Many counts were recorded for this clonotype. J is TRBJ1-4 and V is TRBV12-3 or TRBV12-4, with a weak D call TRBD1 (5 bases). V was trimmed by 4 bases and J by 5 bases, leaving 17 bases between them. The CDR3 runs to 16 residues. CDR3 amino acids: CASSWGTQANNEKLFF. DNA for the CDR3: TGTGCCAGCAGTTGGGGCACACAGGCGAACAATGAAAAACTGTTTTTT.

This clonotype was counted a few times. The CDR3 is CASSYPGGYEQYF. As DNA, the CDR3 is TGTGCCAGCAGTTACCCGGGGGGCTACGAGCAGTACTTC. The chain links TRBV6-6 to TRBJ2-7; TRBD2 matches 7 bases. Trimming cost V 2 bases and J 3 bases; bases outside gene matches: 1. Germline loops: CDR1 MNHNY, CDR2 SVGAGI (reference sequence). This CDR3 comprises 13 residues.

The rearrangement links TRBV5-6 to TRBJ2-3; no clear D. Germline-derived CDR1 and CDR2 are SGHDT and YYEEEE. The CDR3 is 14 amino acids. V lost 0 bases and J 4 bases, leaving 9 bases between the germline ends. The CDR3 DNA is TGTGCCAGCAGCTTGGGATATGGGTCAGATACGCAGTATTTT. Protein product: CASSLGYGSDTQYF.

In its sample, this clonotype was seen a few times. CDR3 in amino acids: CASSVQPYEQYF. The CDR3 region has the DNA TGTGCCAGCAGTGTTCAGCCCTACGAGCAGTACTTC. The rearrangement links TRBV2 to TRBJ2-7; D unclear. V gave up 4 bases and J gave up 2 bases, with 6 bases separating them. CDR1 and CDR2 from the germline V gene are SNHLY and FYNNEI. The CDR3 has 12 amino acids. Looking up the rest from reference TRBV2 and TRBJ2-7 gives the full variable domain: EPEVTQTPSHQVTQMGQEVILRCVPISNHLYFYWYRQILGQKVEFLVSFYNNEISEKSEIFDDQFSVERPDGSNFTLKIRSTKLEDSAMYFCASSVQPYEQYFGPGTRLTVT.

J is TRBJ2-7 and V is TRBV2; 7 bases are a match to TRBD2. Per the germline V gene, CDR1 is SNHLY and CDR2 is FYNNEI. This CDR3 is 13 amino acids long. J lost 3 bases, V lost 10 bases, and 9 bases had no gene match. The CDR3 DNA sequence: TGTGCCATGGGGGGGTCAGGGATCTACGAGCAGTACTTC. Protein: CAMGGSGIYEQYF.

This clonotype was recorded at least ten times. CDR3 DNA: TGTGCCAGCAGAAACGTGAATTCACCCCTCCACTTT. It translates to CASRNVNSPLHF. This sequence joins TRBV7-6 and TRBJ1-6; the D is unclear. V was clipped by 6 bases and J by 7 bases, with 7 bases between them. This CDR3 has 12 residues. Germline values: CDR1 SGHVS, CDR2 FNYEAQ.

Concerning this clonotype itself: A much larger clonotype is one base distant, so this may be a read error. The CDR3 does not close with the conserved phenylalanine or tryptophan, likely indicating a read error. The chain recombines TRBV6-6 with TRBJ1-3; no firm D call. V was shortened by 6 bases and J by 0 bases, with 9 bases between the two germline ends. This CDR3 is 14 amino acids long. CDR1 and CDR2 (germline): MNHNY, SVGAGI (reference sequence). CDR3 bases: TGTGCCAGCAGACTCACCACCTCTGGAAACACCATATATTCT. Residues: CASRLTTSGNTIYS.

The gene calls are TRBV11-2 and TRBJ2-7; D possibly corresponds to TRBD2 (5 bases). Trimming cost V 3 bases and J 4 bases, with 7 bases left between them. The germline V gene has CDR1 SGHAT and CDR2 FQNNGV. The CDR3 has 12 residues. The CDR3 loop is CASSLRVYEQYF. The DNA of the CDR3 is TGTGCCAGCAGCTTGCGGGTATACGAGCAGTACTTC.

The chain recombines TRBV6-6 with TRBJ1-6; D might be TRBD1 (6 bases). V lost 2 bases to trimming and J lost 10 bases, with 21 bases between them. Germline values: CDR1 MNHNY, CDR2 SVGAGI (reference sequence). CDR3 size: 17 residues. CDR3 sequence (DNA): TGTGCCAGCAGTTACCAGATTGAGAGGGGGTTCAAGTCACCCCTCCACTTT. Translating it yields CASSYQIERGFKSPLHF.

In this sample, this clonotype turned up a few times. The chain is built from TRBV18 and TRBJ1-1; a possible D gene is TRBD1 (5 bases). The CDR3 is 13 amino acids. Germline-derived CDR1 and CDR2 are KGHSH and LQKENI. With 8 bases removed from V and 7 bases from J, the gap between germline ends came to 17 bases. CDR3 nucleotides: TGTGCCAGCGCCTTACAGAGTAGGGGTGAAGCTTTCTTT. This codes for CASALQSRGEAFF.

This clonotype came up many times. The chain combines TRBV3-1 with TRBJ2-5; TRBD1 matches 9 bases. The V segment lost 4 bases and the J segment 2 bases; nucleotides outside the gene matches: 2. Germline V CDR1 and CDR2: LGHDT, YNNKEL (reference sequence). The CDR3 is 14 residues long. As DNA, the CDR3 is TGTGCCAGCAGCCGGGGACAGGGACAAGAGACCCAGTACTTC. Amino acid sequence: CASSRGQGQETQYF.

This clonotype was recorded at least ten times. V usage is TRBV4-1 and J usage is TRBJ2-5, with D possibly matching TRBD2 (6 bases). CDR3 size: 13 residues. From germline, CDR1 is MGHRA and CDR2 YSYEKL. Trimming removed 3 bases at V and 2 bases at J, with 7 bases between. The CDR3 DNA is TGCGCCAGCAGCCAGCGGGAACAAGAGACCCAGTACTTC. Its protein is CASSQREQETQYF.